Following are 9 T cell receptor beta chains from one sample sequenced in a study of blood T cell repertoires in COVID-19. The data were produced by immunoSEQ multiplex PCR, yet TCRdb's version contains in-frame clones alone and is incomplete. The sample has roughly 240,000 clones, about 83% seen once. Sequencing was done on a sample of PBMCs or T cells enriched from blood (not recorded which). Every receptor here comes from a woman in her forties or fifties who had recovered from COVID-19.

This clone was recorded once. The gene calls are TRBV6-5 and TRBJ1-4; D ambiguous. Germline loops: CDR1 MNHEY, CDR2 SVGAGI. CDR3 length: 12 residues. Trimming left V 6 bases short and J 8 bases short, with 10 bases between. The CDR3 DNA reads as TGTGCCAGCAGCCCAGGCCGGGAAAAACTGTTTTTT. Encoded protein: CASSPGREKLFF.

V gene TRBV15 combines with J gene TRBJ1-1; TRBD1 aligns across 8 bases. The CDR3 sequence is 15 residues long. Germline loops: CDR1 LNHNV, CDR2 YYDKDF (reference sequence). J lost 4 bases, V lost 1 base, and 5 bases had no gene match. The CDR3 loop reads CATSRAGQGVTEAFF. CDR3 coding DNA: TGTGCCACCAGCAGAGCCGGACAGGGTGTCACTGAAGCTTTCTTT.

This clone was detected once. The genes are TRBV19 and TRBJ2-6, with unresolved D. Germline-derived CDR1 and CDR2 are LNHDA and SQIVND (reference sequence). The V and J ends lost 7 bases and 4 bases respectively, with 2 bases between them. This CDR3 has 11 residues. Here the CDR3 DNA reads TGTGCCAGTACAGGGGCCAACGTCCTGACTTTC. This codes for CASTGANVLTF.

The chain combines TRBV10-3 with TRBJ1-2; D is possibly TRBD1 (6 bases). Per germline, CDR1 ENHRY and CDR2 SYGVKD. There are 13 residues in the CDR3. Deletions cut 4 bases from V and 4 bases from J, with 10 bases between. As DNA, the CDR3 is TGTGCCATCAGTGCCACGGACAGCTATGGCTACACCTTC. This gives the protein CAISATDSYGYTF.

V is TRBV19 and J is TRBJ1-5, with D possibly matching TRBD1 (6 bases). This CDR3 comprises 16 residues. Germline-derived CDR1 and CDR2 are LNHDA and SQIVND (reference sequence). With 1 base removed from V and 2 bases from J, the gap between germline ends came to 12 bases. In DNA form, the CDR3 reads TGTGCCAGTAGTATAGGGGCAGGGGCGGGCAATCAGCCCCAGCATTTT. The encoded protein is CASSIGAGAGNQPQHF.

The rearrangement links TRBV7-6 to TRBJ1-2; D ambiguous. Germline lookup yields CDR1 SGHVS and CDR2 FNYEAQ. The CDR3 runs to 14 residues. The V and J ends lost 2 bases and 8 bases respectively, with 15 bases between them. CDR3 region: CASSLNPQDEGYTF. The CDR3 bases are TGTGCCAGCAGCTTAAATCCGCAGGATGAAGGCTACACCTTC.

The chain couples TRBV11-2 to TRBJ2-2; 8 bases line up with TRBD1. Per the germline V gene, CDR1 is SGHAT and CDR2 is FQNNGV. The ends lost 1 base at V and 1 base at J; junction bases unmatched: 8. There are 18 residues in the CDR3. CDR3 residues: CASSLGQGSARNTGELFF. DNA for the CDR3: TGTGCCAGCAGCTTAGGACAGGGGTCAGCAAGGAACACCGGGGAGCTGTTTTTT.

This CDR3 reads CASSFPGLGAFF. The CDR3 nucleotides read TGTGCCAGCAGCTTCCCGGGACTCGGAGCTTTCTTT. The chain couples TRBV11-3 to TRBJ1-1; D possibly corresponds to TRBD1 (5 bases). The V gene lost 3 bases and the J gene lost 10 bases, with 12 bases spanning the gap. The CDR3 totals 12 residues. The germline V gene encodes CDR1 SGHNT and CDR2 YENEEA.

The V gene is TRBV6-5, the J gene TRBJ2-1; 8 nucleotides line up with TRBD1. This CDR3 contains 15 residues. V gave up 4 bases and J gave up 5 bases; unmatched junction bases: 7. Germline CDR1 MNHEY, CDR2 SVGAGI. The CDR3: CASSSTRGLHNEQFF. The CDR3 DNA sequence: TGTGCCAGCAGTTCAACCAGGGGGCTACACAATGAGCAGTTCTTC.